A single sample gave rise to the 29 T cell receptor beta chains below, sequenced in a study of blood T cell repertoires in COVID-19. Data came from immunoSEQ multiplex PCR; TCRdb stores just in-frame clones and leaves some out. Of more than 150,000 clones listed, roughly 76% are singletons. Specimen: peripheral blood. These TCRs come from a woman of 80 years or more with COVID-19, enrolled during active disease.

A single count supports this clone. The J gene is TRBJ2-1, the V gene TRBV7-2, with TRBD2 matching 9 bases. J was trimmed by 4 bases and V by 0 bases; bases with no gene match: 13. The CDR3 covers 19 residues. Germline CDR1 is SGHTA and CDR2 is FQGNSA. The CDR3 bases are TGTGCCAGCAGCTTAGCGCTAAGCCCGGGCGGGGGGGCTTACAATGAGCAGTTCTTC. Its translation is CASSLALSPGGGAYNEQFF. Drawing the rest from reference TRBV7-2 and TRBJ2-1, the complete variable domain is GAGVSQSPSNKVTEKGKDVELRCDPISGHTALYWYRQSLGQGLEFLIYFQGNSAPDKSGLPSDRFSAERTGGSVSTLTIQRTQQEDSAVYLCASSLALSPGGGAYNEQFFGPGTRLTVL.

V and J are TRBV6-2 or TRBV6-3 and TRBJ1-6; 7 bases are a match to TRBD1. This CDR3 region has 16 residues. Germline CDR1 reads MNHEY; CDR2 reads SVGEGT. V dropped 4 bases and J dropped 7; count of bases not matched to a gene: 10. The CDR3: CASSLPPGQKNSPLHF. The CDR3 bases are TGTGCCAGCAGTTTACCCCCGGGACAGAAAAATTCACCCCTCCACTTT.

The rearrangement uses TRBV7-6 and TRBJ2-4; D possibly corresponds to TRBD1 (7 bases). V lost 5 bases, J lost 9 bases, and 29 bases lay in between. This CDR3 contains 18 residues. CDR1 and CDR2 from the germline V gene are SGHVS and FNYEAQ. CDR3 sequence (DNA): TGTGCCAGCAGCCCCCACGCGGGACAGAGATATCGAGGTAGCATTCAGTACTTC. This gives the protein CASSPHAGQRYRGSIQYF.

In DNA, the CDR3 is TGCGCCAGCAGCTTGGGGAAGGTGGGGGGACGTTCACCCCTCCACTTT. Residues: CASSLGKVGGRSPLHF. The genes are TRBV5-1 and TRBJ1-6; possible D gene TRBD1, 5 bases. V lost 0 bases, J lost 9 bases, and 16 bases lay in between. Looked up from germline, CDR1 is SGHRS and CDR2 is YFSETQ. There are 16 residues in the CDR3. The variable domain in full, completed from reference TRBV5-1 and TRBJ1-6, reads KAGVTQTPRYLIKTRGQQVTLSCSPISGHRSVSWYQQTPGQGLQFLFEYFSETQRNKGNFPGRFSGRQFSNSRSEMNVSTLELGDSALYLCASSLGKVGGRSPLHFGNGTRLTVT.

This chain links TRBV6-2 or TRBV6-3 with TRBJ2-1; D is perhaps TRBD2 (5 bases). There are 16 residues in the CDR3. CDR1 and CDR2 from the germline V gene are MNHEY and SVGEGT. Deletions cut 2 bases from V and 2 bases from J, with 13 bases between. CDR3 nucleotides: TGTGCCAGCAGTTACATGGGAGCAAATCCCTACAATGAGCAGTTCTTC. This codes for CASSYMGANPYNEQFF.

V gene TRBV6-5 combines with J gene TRBJ1-2; D might be TRBD1 (5 bases). The V and J ends lost 2 bases and 2 bases respectively, with 15 bases between them. The CDR3 length is 16 residues. CDR1 and CDR2 from the germline V gene are MNHEY and SVGAGI. Written as DNA, the CDR3 is TGTGCCAGCAGTTACGCCCAGGGTAGTAGGAACTATGGCTACACCTTC. This codes for CASSYAQGSRNYGYTF.

The chain links TRBV24-1 to TRBJ2-5; perhaps TRBD1 as D (6 bases). Trimming took 3 bases from V and 4 from J, leaving 17 bases between them. This CDR3 is 16 amino acids long. Germline V gene lookup returns CDR1 KGHDR and CDR2 SFDVKD. The CDR3 bases are TGTGCCACCAGTGATACCAAACTGGGGGCTCCAGAGACCCAGTACTTC. This sequence encodes CATSDTKLGAPETQYF.

V usage is TRBV18 and J usage is TRBJ1-5; the D gene is possibly TRBD1 (5 bases). This CDR3 has 15 amino acids. Trimming took off 2 bases at V and 5 bases at J, with 13 bases between the two ends. Germline CDR1 is KGHSH and CDR2 is LQKENI. As DNA, the CDR3 is TGTGCCAGCTCACCATACACAGGTCTTTATCAGCCCCAGCATTTT. It yields the protein CASSPYTGLYQPQHF.

V gene TRBV5-6 combines with J gene TRBJ2-2; possible D gene TRBD1, 5 bases. The V gene lost 9 bases and the J gene lost 5 bases, with 20 bases spanning the gap. The CDR3 consists of 15 residues. The germline V gene encodes CDR1 SGHDT and CDR2 YYEEEE. CDR3 nucleotides: TGTGCCACTGGACCAGGGCGAAGGATGACCGGGGAGCTGTTTTTT. Translation gives CATGPGRRMTGELFF.

This CDR3 is CASSPPAGSSYNEQFF. The CDR3 DNA is TGTGCCAGCAGCCCCCCAGCGGGGAGCTCCTACAATGAGCAGTTCTTC. This chain uses TRBV5-4 with TRBJ2-1; 7 bases agree with TRBD2. The CDR3 is 16 residues long. J was trimmed by 0 bases and V by 4 bases; bases with no gene match: 7. In germline, CDR1 is SGHNT, CDR2 YYREEE (reference sequence).

This chain links TRBV2 with TRBJ1-5; 8 bases fit TRBD1. V was clipped by 8 bases and J by 2 bases; unmatched bases: 11. This CDR3 region has 16 residues. Germline-derived CDR1 and CDR2 are SNHLY and FYNNEI. The CDR3 sequence is CASGPGGFPGNQPQHF. The CDR3 nucleotides are TGTGCCAGCGGGCCAGGGGGCTTTCCTGGCAATCAGCCCCAGCATTTT.

This clone has a handful of counts. The chain employs TRBV7-9 and TRBJ2-7; D perhaps matches TRBD1 (5 bases). The germline gives CDR1 SEHNR, CDR2 FQNEAQ (reference sequence). The V end was cut by 2 bases, the J end by 2 bases, with 16 bases between. The CDR3 consists of 16 residues. The CDR3 here is CASSLTPGNGPYEQYF. The CDR3 DNA reads as TGTGCCAGCAGCTTAACCCCAGGGAATGGACCCTACGAGCAGTACTTC.

The chain uses TRBV6-4 and TRBJ2-2; 14 bases are a match to TRBD2. The V gene end was trimmed by 5 bases and the J gene end by 0 bases; junction bases not matched to a gene: 2. The CDR3 consists of 17 residues. Germline V lookup: CDR1 MRHNA, CDR2 SNTAGT. Here the CDR3 DNA reads TGTGCCAGCAGTAGGACTAGCGGGGGGCCGAACACCGGGGAGCTGTTTTTT. Translating it yields CASSRTSGGPNTGELFF.

In its sample, this clone was seen a few times. The J gene is TRBJ2-7, the V gene TRBV7-9, with D possibly being TRBD2 (5 bases). The CDR3 consists of 13 residues. V was clipped by 5 bases and J by 5 bases, with 13 bases between them. Germline V gene sequence: CDR1 SEHNR, CDR2 FQNEAQ (reference sequence). Here the CDR3 DNA reads TGTGCCAGCAGCCCTCGAGGGATCGACGAGCAGTACTTC. As protein: CASSPRGIDEQYF. Full variable domain (missing parts from reference TRBV7-9 and TRBJ2-7): DTGVSQNPRHKITKRGQNVTFRCDPISEHNRLYWYRQTLGQGPEFLTYFQNEAQLEKSRLLSDRFSAERPKGSFSTLEIQRTEQGDSAMYLCASSPRGIDEQYFGPGTRLTVT.

The chain links TRBV4-2 to TRBJ2-7; 8 bases align to TRBD2. Germline V lookup: CDR1 LGHNA, CDR2 YNFKEQ. The CDR3 spans 15 residues. Trimming took 0 bases from V and 8 from J; bases not matched to a gene: 9. CDR3 region: CASSQDLAGRAQQYF. CDR3 bases: TGTGCCAGCAGCCAAGATTTAGCCGGGAGGGCCCAGCAGTACTTC.

The rearrangement uses TRBV18 and TRBJ1-5; weak D call: TRBD1 (5 bases). This CDR3 is built from 15 residues. The V end was cut by 4 bases, the J end by 3 bases, with 13 bases between. Germline values: CDR1 KGHSH, CDR2 LQKENI. DNA of the CDR3: TGTGCCAGCTCACGCCAGGGAGGGGACAATCAGCCCCAGCATTTT. Encoded protein: CASSRQGGDNQPQHF. Complete variable domain (other parts from reference TRBV18 and TRBJ1-5): NAGVMQNPRHLVRRRGQEARLRCSPMKGHSHVYWYRQLPEEGLKFMVYLQKENIIDESGMPKERFSAEFPKEGPSILRIQQVVRGDSAAYFCASSRQGGDNQPQHFGDGTRLSIL.

The chain carries TRBV18 and TRBJ1-2, with TRBD1 matching 9 bases. V shed 5 bases and J 2 bases; nucleotides not matched to a gene: 6. Germline-derived CDR1 and CDR2 are KGHSH and LQKENI. This CDR3 has 15 residues. As DNA, the CDR3 is TGTGCCAGCTCATATCGGGACAGGGAAAACTATGGCTACACCTTC. Translated: CASSYRDRENYGYTF.

The chain has TRBV6-5 and TRBJ1-2, with D perhaps TRBD1 (5 bases). Trimming left V 0 bases short and J 10 bases short, with 21 bases between. The CDR3 length is 16 residues. Germline V gene lookup returns CDR1 MNHEY and CDR2 SVGAGI. The CDR3 sequence is CASSYSFWGGSFPYTF. In nucleotides, the CDR3 is TGTGCCAGCAGTTACTCGTTTTGGGGGGGGAGCTTCCCCTACACCTTC.

The chain combines TRBV9 with TRBJ2-7; 9 nucleotides align to TRBD1. The CDR3 sequence is 15 residues long. Losses at the gene ends were 4 bases for V and 5 bases for J; bases not matched to a gene: 10. CDR1 and CDR2 (germline): SGDLS, YYNGEE. The CDR3 here is CASSIWGQGFHEQYF. CDR3 nucleotide sequence: TGTGCCAGCAGCATCTGGGGACAGGGCTTTCACGAGCAGTACTTC.

This chain joins TRBV5-1 and TRBJ2-3; TRBD2 matches at 8 bases. CDR1 is SGHRS, CDR2 YFSETQ, per germline. Trimming cost V 0 bases and J 1 base; bases outside gene matches: 1. This CDR3 contains 15 residues. CDR3 protein: CASSLELAGTDTQYF. CDR3 nucleotide sequence: TGCGCCAGCAGCTTGGAACTAGCGGGCACAGATACGCAGTATTTT. Drawing the rest from reference TRBV5-1 and TRBJ2-3, the complete variable domain is KAGVTQTPRYLIKTRGQQVTLSCSPISGHRSVSWYQQTPGQGLQFLFEYFSETQRNKGNFPGRFSGRQFSNSRSEMNVSTLELGDSALYLCASSLELAGTDTQYFGPGTRLTVL.

As DNA, the CDR3 is TGTGCCAGCTCACCACCCCAGGGAACTGGTGAAAAACTGTTTTTT. It is translated as CASSPPQGTGEKLFF. The chain couples TRBV18 to TRBJ1-4, with D possibly TRBD1 on 5 matching bases. Germline CDR1 and CDR2: KGHSH and LQKENI. CDR3 length: 15 residues. Trimming took 0 bases from V and 7 from J, leaving 12 bases between them.

The chain uses TRBV14 and TRBJ2-2, with D hard to call. V dropped 6 bases and J dropped 0 bases, with 17 bases sitting between them. In germline, CDR1 is SGHDN, CDR2 FVKESK. This CDR3 region has 17 residues. The CDR3 spells CASSTTEGLANTGELFF. The CDR3 DNA is TGTGCCAGCAGTACGACTGAAGGTCTAGCGAACACCGGGGAGCTGTTTTTT.

V usage is TRBV6-1 and J usage is TRBJ1-1, with 8 nucleotides matching TRBD1. Looked up from germline, CDR1 is MNHNS and CDR2 is SASEGT. The V and J ends lost 0 bases and 9 bases, in that order; junction bases with no gene match: 6. The CDR3 runs 14 residues. CDR3 nucleotide sequence: TGTGCCAGCAGTGAAGCGAGAGGACAGGGCCAAGCTTTCTTT. Protein: CASSEARGQGQAFF.

This clone was counted only a few times. CDR3 sequence (DNA): TGCAGCGTTGAATCAGGGACTAGCGGGAGGATTGAGCAGTACTTC. It encodes CSVESGTSGRIEQYF. The chain uses TRBV29-1 and TRBJ2-7; TRBD2 matches at 15 bases. The germline V gene encodes CDR1 SQVTM and CDR2 ANQGSEA. The CDR3 covers 15 residues. V lost 2 bases, J lost 7 bases, and 6 bases stayed unmatched.

The V call is TRBV10-3, the J call TRBJ1-1; 9 bases match TRBD1. This CDR3 region has 14 residues. V was clipped by 6 bases and J by 0 bases; unmatched bases: 2. Per germline, CDR1 ENHRY and CDR2 SYGVKD. The CDR3 spells CAIRQGALNTEAFF. CDR3 nucleotides: TGTGCCATCAGACAGGGGGCCTTGAACACTGAAGCTTTCTTT.

The gene calls are TRBV7-6 and TRBJ1-1, with 11 bases that match TRBD1. V lost 5 bases and J lost 5; bases outside the gene matches: 4. This CDR3 is 14 amino acids long. The germline V gene has CDR1 SGHVS and CDR2 FNYEAQ. The CDR3: CASSRTGGATEAFF. The CDR3 bases are TGTGCCAGCAGCCGGACAGGGGGCGCGACTGAAGCTTTCTTT.

The J gene is TRBJ2-5, the V gene TRBV5-1; 11 bases are shared with TRBD2. This CDR3 has 16 amino acids. Germline CDR1 reads SGHRS; CDR2 reads YFSETQ. V lost 4 bases, J lost 2 bases, and 7 bases stayed unmatched. CDR3 region: CASSLRLAGRQETQYF. CDR3 nucleotide sequence: TGCGCCAGCAGCCTAAGACTAGCGGGGAGGCAAGAGACCCAGTACTTC.

The J gene is TRBJ2-3, the V gene TRBV2, with D possibly TRBD2 on 6 matching bases. CDR1 SNHLY and CDR2 FYNNEI come from the germline V gene. The CDR3 extends over 12 amino acids. Between the trimmed V and J ends, which lost 11 bases and 12 bases, there was a span of 21 bases. In nucleotides, the CDR3 is TGTGCCTCAGCAATATCGGAGGGTGCCCAGTATTTT. It yields the protein CASAISEGAQYF. Using reference TRBV2 and TRBJ2-3 for the parts outside the CDR3, the full variable domain is EPEVTQTPSHQVTQMGQEVILRCVPISNHLYFYWYRQILGQKVEFLVSFYNNEISEKSEIFDDQFSVERPDGSNFTLKIRSTKLEDSAMYFCASAISEGAQYFGPGTRLTVL.

The genes are TRBV7-9 and TRBJ1-6; D not resolved. The CDR3 consists of 14 residues. Germline CDR1 and CDR2: SEHNR and FQNEAQ (reference sequence). V lost 7 bases to trimming and J lost 9 bases, with 16 bases between them. CDR3 protein: CASTPGTVASPLHF. CDR3 sequence (DNA): TGTGCCAGCACCCCCGGAACAGTGGCTTCACCCCTCCACTTT.